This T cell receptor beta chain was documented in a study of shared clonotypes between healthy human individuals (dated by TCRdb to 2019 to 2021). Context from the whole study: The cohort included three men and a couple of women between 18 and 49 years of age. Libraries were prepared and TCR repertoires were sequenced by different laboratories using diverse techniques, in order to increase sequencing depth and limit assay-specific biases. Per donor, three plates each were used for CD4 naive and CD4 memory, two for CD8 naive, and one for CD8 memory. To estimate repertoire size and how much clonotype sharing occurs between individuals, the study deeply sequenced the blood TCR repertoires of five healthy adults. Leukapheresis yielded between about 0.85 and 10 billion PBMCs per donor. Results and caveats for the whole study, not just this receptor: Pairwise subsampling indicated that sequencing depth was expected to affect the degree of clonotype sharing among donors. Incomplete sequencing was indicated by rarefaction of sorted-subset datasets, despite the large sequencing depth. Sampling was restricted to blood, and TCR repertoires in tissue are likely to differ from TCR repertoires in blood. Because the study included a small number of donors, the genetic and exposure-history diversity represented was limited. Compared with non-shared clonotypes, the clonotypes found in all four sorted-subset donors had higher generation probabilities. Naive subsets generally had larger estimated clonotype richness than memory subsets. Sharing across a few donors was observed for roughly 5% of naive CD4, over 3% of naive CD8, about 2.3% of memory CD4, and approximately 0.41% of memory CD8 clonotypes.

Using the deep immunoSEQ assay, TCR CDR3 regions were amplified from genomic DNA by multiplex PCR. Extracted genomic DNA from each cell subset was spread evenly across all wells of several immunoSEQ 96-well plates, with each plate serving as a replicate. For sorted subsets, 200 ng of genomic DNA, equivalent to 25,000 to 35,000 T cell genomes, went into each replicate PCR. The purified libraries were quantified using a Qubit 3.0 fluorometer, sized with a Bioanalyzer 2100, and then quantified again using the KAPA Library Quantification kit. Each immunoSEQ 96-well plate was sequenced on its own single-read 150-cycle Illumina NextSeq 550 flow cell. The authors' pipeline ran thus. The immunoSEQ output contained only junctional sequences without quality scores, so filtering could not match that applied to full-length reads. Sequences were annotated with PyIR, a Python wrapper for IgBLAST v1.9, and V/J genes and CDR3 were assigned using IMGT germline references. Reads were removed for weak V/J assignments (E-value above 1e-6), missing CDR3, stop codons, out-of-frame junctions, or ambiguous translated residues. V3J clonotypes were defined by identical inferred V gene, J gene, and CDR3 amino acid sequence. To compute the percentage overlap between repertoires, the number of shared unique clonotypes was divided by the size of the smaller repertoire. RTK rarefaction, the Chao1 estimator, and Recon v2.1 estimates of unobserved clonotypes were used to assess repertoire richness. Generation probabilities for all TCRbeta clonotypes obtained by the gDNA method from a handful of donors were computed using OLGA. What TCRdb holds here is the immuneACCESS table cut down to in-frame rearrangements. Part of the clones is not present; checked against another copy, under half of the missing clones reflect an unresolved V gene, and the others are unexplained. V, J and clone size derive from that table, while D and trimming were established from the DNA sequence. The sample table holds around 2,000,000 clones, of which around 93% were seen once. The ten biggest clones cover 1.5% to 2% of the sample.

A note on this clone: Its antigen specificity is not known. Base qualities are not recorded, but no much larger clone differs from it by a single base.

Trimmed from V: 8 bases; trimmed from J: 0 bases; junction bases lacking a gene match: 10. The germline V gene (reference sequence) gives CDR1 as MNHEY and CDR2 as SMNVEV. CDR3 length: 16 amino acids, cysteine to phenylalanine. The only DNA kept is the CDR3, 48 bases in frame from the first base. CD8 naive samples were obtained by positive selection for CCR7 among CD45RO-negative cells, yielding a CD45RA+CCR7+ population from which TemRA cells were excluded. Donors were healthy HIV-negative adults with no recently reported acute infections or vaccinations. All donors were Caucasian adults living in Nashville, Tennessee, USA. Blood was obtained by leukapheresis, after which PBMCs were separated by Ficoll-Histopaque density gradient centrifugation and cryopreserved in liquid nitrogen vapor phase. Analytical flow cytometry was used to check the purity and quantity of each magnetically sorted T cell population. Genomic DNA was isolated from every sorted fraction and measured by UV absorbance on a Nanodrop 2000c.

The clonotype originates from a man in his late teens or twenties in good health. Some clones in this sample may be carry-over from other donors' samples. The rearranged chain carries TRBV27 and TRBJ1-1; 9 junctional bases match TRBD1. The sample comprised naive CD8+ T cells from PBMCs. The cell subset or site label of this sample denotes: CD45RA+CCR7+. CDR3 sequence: CASWGTGRALNTEAFF. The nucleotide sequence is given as TGTGCCAGCTGGGGGACAGGGAGGGCCTTGAACACTGAAGCTTTCTTT.